Listed here are 2 T cell receptor beta chains from one sample, sequenced in a study of cytomegalovirus exposure and HLA in healthy donors. Primers: 60 Vbeta forward and 13 Jbeta reverse. Clones were read by immunoSEQ multiplex PCR, and TCRdb kept only the in-frame ones, dropping some. In the table there are some 160,000 clones, over 60% of which are singletons. Sequences were obtained from PBMCs. These TCRs come from a woman between 35 and 50 years old in good health and CMV-seronegative.

The chain carries TRBV6-6 and TRBJ2-5, with a weak D call TRBD2 (6 bases). The CDR3 has 14 residues. The germline V and J ends were trimmed by 4 bases and 5 bases, with 14 bases remaining between them. Germline assignment: CDR1 MNHNY and CDR2 SVGAGI (reference sequence). The CDR3 DNA is TGTGCCAGCAGTTGGGGGGACTGGGGGGAGACCCAGTACTTC. Its translation: CASSWGDWGETQYF.

The CDR3 spells CSVVTSSGRSSTSYEQYF. CDR3 DNA: TGCAGCGTTGTAACCTCCAGTGGGAGGTCTTCCACTTCCTACGAGCAGTACTTC. The chain has TRBV29-1 and TRBJ2-7, with TRBD2 as a possible D gene (6 bases). V shed 4 bases and J shed 1 base, with 26 bases lying between them. The CDR3 covers 18 residues. From germline, CDR1 is SQVTM and CDR2 ANQGSEA.